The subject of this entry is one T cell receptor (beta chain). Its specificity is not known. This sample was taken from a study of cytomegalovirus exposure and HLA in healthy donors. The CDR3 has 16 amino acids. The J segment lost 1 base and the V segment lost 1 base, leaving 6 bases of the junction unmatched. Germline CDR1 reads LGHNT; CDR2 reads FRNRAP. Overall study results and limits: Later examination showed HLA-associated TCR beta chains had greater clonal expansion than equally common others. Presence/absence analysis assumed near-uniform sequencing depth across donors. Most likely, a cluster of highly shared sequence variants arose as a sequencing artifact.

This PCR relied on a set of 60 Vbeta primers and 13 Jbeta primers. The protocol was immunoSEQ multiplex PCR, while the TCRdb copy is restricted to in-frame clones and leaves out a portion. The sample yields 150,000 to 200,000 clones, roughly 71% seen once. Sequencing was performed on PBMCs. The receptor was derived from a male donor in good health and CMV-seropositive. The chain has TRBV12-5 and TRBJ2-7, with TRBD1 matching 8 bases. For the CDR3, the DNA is TGTGCTAGTGGTTTGGCCCAGGGGGCCAAGTCCTACGAGCAGTACTTC. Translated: CASGLAQGAKSYEQYF. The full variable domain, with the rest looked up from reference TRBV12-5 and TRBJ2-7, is DARVTQTPRHKVTEMGQEVTMRCQPILGHNTVFWYRQTMMQGLELLAYFRNRAPLDDSGMPKDRFSAEMPDATLATLKIQPSEPRDSAVYFCASGLAQGAKSYEQYFGPGTRLTVT.